Presented here are 8 T cell receptor beta chains from one specimen sequenced in a study of identical twins (dated by TCRdb to the mid-2010s). The library was made by 5' RACE. The data were produced on an Illumina HiSeq 2000. TCRdb cleaned the public reads at Q25 with fastp, built clones with MiXCR and kept in-frame beta chains. Every distinct CDR3 protein forms one entry, paired with its most common genes and DNA. The sample has some 760,000 distinct CDR3 sequences on record, roughly 18% of them singletons. The ten largest clones capture around 14% of the sample. These data were also filed under a second study, of T cells expressing NK-cell markers.

Sequencing was carried out using PBMCs. The receptor source for this set is a woman between 18 and 29 years old in good health.

This clonotype has only one observation. The chain couples TRBV15 to TRBJ2-7; 8 bases agree with TRBD2. This CDR3 region has 14 residues. The trim removed 4 bases at V and 0 bases at J, leaving 2 bases unmatched. Germline assignment: CDR1 LNHNV and CDR2 YYDKDF (reference sequence). The CDR3 is CATSITSGSYEQYF. CDR3 DNA sequence: TGTGCCACCAGCATAACTAGCGGCTCCTACGAGCAGTACTTC.

This clonotype was found a few times. The chain has TRBV12-3 or TRBV12-4 and TRBJ2-1, with 9 bases identical to TRBD1. CDR3 length: 14 residues. Trimming at V came to 4 bases and at J to 9 bases, leaving 7 bases not matched to a gene. The CDR3 nucleotides read TGTGCCAGCAGTTATCGACAGGGGGGAGGTGAGCAGTTCTTC. Translating it yields CASSYRQGGGEQFF.

The chain uses TRBV27 and TRBJ2-7; D is unclear. The germline V gene has CDR1 MNHEY and CDR2 SMNVEV (reference sequence). Trimming pared 6 bases from V and 6 bases from J, leaving 15 bases between. This CDR3 has 13 amino acids. The CDR3 spells CASRGTASGEQYF. As DNA, the CDR3 is TGTGCCAGCAGAGGAACCGCGTCCGGCGAGCAGTACTTC.

This clonotype turned up a few times. The V gene is TRBV29-1, the J gene TRBJ1-1, with D possibly matching TRBD1 (5 bases). Trimming cost V 2 bases and J 9 bases, with 10 bases left between them. Germline V gene lookup returns CDR1 SQVTM and CDR2 ANQGSEA. The CDR3 loop spans 11 amino acids. CDR3 loop: CSVENWGKAFF. Here the CDR3 DNA reads TGCAGCGTTGAAAATTGGGGGAAAGCTTTCTTT.

J is TRBJ2-1 and V is TRBV11-2, with D possibly being TRBD2 (5 bases). Germline V gene sequence: CDR1 SGHAT, CDR2 FQNNGV. Trimming removed 6 bases from V and 2 bases from J, with 14 bases in between. The CDR3 sequence is 15 residues long. The CDR3 region is CASSPVRGPYNEQFF. In nucleotides, the CDR3 is TGTGCCAGCAGTCCAGTCCGAGGGCCCTACAATGAGCAGTTCTTC.

The rearrangement joins TRBV12-3 or TRBV12-4 to TRBJ1-1, with TRBD1 identical over 7 bases. With 5 bases clipped from V and 0 bases from J, the junction kept 6 bases outside the gene matches. The CDR3 is 15 residues long. For the CDR3, the DNA is TGTGCCAGCAGTGCGGCGGACAGGCTGAACACTGAAGCTTTCTTT. Amino acid sequence: CASSAADRLNTEAFF.

A few counts support this clonotype. The chain employs TRBV2 and TRBJ2-7; TRBD1 or TRBD2 may be the D gene (5 bases each). The CDR3 totals 17 residues. With 5 bases removed from V and 2 bases from J, the gap between germline ends came to 22 bases. Germline V gives CDR1 SNHLY, CDR2 FYNNEI. Here the CDR3 DNA reads TGTGCCAGCAGTTCAATAACATGGGACGGGAAGACCTACGAGCAGTACTTC. Its protein product is CASSSITWDGKTYEQYF. The whole variable domain, remainder taken from reference TRBV2 and TRBJ2-7, is EPEVTQTPSHQVTQMGQEVILRCVPISNHLYFYWYRQILGQKVEFLVSFYNNEISEKSEIFDDQFSVERPDGSNFTLKIRSTKLEDSAMYFCASSSITWDGKTYEQYFGPGTRLTVT.

About this clonotype: A read error may account for a junction end that differs from germline. The chain has TRBV6-1 and TRBJ2-2; 8 bases line up with TRBD2. From germline, CDR1 is MNHNS and CDR2 SASEGT. The CDR3 totals 16 residues. This CDR3 reads CASCELAGPNTGELFF. Here the CDR3 DNA reads TGTGCCAGCTGTGAGTTAGCGGGGCCGAACACCGGGGAGCTGTTTTTT.